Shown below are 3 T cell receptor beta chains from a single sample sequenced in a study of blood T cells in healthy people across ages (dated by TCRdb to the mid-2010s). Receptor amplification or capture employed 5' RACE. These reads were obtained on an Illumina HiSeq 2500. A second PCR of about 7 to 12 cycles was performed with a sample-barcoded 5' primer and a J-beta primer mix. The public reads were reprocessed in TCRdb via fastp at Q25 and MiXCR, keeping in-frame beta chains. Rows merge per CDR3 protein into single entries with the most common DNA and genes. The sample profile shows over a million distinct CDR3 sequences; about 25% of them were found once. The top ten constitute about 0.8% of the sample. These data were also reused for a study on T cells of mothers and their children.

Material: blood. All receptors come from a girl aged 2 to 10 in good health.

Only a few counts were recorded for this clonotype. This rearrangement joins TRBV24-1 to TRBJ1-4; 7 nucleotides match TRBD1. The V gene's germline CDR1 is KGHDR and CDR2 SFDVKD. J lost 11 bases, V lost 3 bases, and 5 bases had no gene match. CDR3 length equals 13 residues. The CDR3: CATSDDQGDKLFF. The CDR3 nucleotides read TGTGCCACCAGTGATGACCAGGGGGATAAACTGTTTTTT.

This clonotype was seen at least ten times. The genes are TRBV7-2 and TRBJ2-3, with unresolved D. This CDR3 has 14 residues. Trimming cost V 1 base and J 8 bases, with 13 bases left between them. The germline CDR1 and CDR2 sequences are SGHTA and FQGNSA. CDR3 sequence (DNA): TGTGCCAGCAGCTTAGGGGCAGAGTGGGGTACGCAGTATTTT. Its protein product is CASSLGAEWGTQYF.

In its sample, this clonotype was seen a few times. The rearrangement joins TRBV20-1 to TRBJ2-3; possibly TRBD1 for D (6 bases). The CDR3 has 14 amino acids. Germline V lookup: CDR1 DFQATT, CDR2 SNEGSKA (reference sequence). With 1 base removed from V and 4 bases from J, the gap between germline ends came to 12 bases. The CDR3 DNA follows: TGCAGTGCTAGAGCTGACAGGCCCGCAGATACGCAGTATTTT. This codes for CSARADRPADTQYF.